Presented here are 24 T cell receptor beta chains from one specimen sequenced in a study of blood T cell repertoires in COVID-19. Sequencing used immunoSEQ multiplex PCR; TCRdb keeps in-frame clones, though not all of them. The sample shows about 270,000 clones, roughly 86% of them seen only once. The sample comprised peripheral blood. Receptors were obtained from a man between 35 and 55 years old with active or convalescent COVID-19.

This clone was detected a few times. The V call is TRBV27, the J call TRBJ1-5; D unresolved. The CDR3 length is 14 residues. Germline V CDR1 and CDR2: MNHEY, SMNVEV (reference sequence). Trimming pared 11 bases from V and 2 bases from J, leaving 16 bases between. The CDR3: CAEPRYAGNQPQHF. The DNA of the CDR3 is TGTGCCGAACCACGATACGCAGGCAATCAGCCCCAGCATTTT.

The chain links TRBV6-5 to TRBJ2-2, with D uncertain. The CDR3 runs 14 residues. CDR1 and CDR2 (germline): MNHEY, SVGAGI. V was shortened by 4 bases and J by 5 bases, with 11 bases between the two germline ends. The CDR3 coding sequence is TGTGCCAGCAGTTCCAATAGTGGTACCGGGGAGCTGTTTTTT. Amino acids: CASSSNSGTGELFF.

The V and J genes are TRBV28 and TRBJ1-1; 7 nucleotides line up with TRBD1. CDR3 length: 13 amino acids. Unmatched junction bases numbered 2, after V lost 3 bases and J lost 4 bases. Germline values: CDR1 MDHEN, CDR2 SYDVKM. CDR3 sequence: CASSFSGGTEAFF. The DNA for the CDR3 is TGTGCCAGCAGTTTTTCAGGGGGCACTGAAGCTTTCTTT.

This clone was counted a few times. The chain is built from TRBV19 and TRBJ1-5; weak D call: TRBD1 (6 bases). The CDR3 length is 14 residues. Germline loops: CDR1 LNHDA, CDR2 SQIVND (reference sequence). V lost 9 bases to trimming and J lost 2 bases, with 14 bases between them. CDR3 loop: CASSWGGGNQPQHF. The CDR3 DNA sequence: TGTGCCAGCTCGTGGGGGGGCGGCAATCAGCCCCAGCATTTT.

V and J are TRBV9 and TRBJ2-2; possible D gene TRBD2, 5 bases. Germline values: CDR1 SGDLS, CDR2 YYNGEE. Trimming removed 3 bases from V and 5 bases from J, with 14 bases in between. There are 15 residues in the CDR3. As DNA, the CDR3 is TGTGCCAGCAGCGCCGAATCCCGGGGTACCGGGGAGCTGTTTTTT. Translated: CASSAESRGTGELFF.

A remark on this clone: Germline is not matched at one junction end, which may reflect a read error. In DNA, the CDR3 is TGTGCCAGCAGCTTAGGGCCCTCCTATGACTACACCTTC. It is translated as CASSLGPSYDYTF. V gene TRBV13 combines with J gene TRBJ1-2; D call uncertain. The germline CDR1 and CDR2 sequences are PRHDT and FYEKMQ (reference sequence). The CDR3 sequence is 13 residues long.

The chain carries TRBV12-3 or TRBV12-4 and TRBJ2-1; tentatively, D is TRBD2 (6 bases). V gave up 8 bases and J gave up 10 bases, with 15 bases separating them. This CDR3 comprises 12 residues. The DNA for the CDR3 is TGTGCCAGCGCGGAGGGATCTGGGGAGCAGTTCTTC. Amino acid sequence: CASAEGSGEQFF.

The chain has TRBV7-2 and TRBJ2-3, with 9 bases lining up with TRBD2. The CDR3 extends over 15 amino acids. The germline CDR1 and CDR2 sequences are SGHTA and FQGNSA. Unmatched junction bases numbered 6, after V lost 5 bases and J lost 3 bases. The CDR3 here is CASSKSGRYTDTQYF. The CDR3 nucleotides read TGTGCCAGCAGCAAGAGCGGGAGGTATACAGATACGCAGTATTTT.

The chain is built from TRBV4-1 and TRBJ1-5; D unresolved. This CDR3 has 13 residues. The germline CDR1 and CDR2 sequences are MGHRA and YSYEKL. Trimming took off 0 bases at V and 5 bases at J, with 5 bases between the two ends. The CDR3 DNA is TGCGCCAGCAGCCAAGACCTCGATCAGCCCCAGCATTTT. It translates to CASSQDLDQPQHF.

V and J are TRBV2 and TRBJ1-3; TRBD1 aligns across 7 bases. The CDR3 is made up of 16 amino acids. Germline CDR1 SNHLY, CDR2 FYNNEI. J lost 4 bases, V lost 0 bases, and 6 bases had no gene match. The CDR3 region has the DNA TGTGCCAGCAGTGAAGCGCTTCCAGGGGGAGGAAACACCATATATTTT. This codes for CASSEALPGGGNTIYF.

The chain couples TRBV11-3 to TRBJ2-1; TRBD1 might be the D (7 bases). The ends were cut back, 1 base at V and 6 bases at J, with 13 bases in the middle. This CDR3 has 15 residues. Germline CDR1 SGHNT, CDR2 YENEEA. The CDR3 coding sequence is TGTGCCAGCAGCTTAGGGGGGCAGGGGGGCAATGAGCAGTTCTTC. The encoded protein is CASSLGGQGGNEQFF.

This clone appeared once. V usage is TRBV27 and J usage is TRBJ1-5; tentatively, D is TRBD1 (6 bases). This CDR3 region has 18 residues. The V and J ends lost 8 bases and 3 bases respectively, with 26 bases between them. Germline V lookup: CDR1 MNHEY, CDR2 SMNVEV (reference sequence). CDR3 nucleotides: TGTGCCAGCTCAAGTTTGGCCTTGAGGGCAGGGGACAATCAGCCCCAGCATTTT. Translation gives CASSSLALRAGDNQPQHF.

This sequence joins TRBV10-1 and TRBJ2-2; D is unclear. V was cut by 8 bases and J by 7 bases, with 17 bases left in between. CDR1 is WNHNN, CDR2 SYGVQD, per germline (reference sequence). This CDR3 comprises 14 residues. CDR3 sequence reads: CASSLSQKIGELFF. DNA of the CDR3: TGCGCCAGCTCCTTAAGTCAGAAAATCGGGGAGCTGTTTTTT.

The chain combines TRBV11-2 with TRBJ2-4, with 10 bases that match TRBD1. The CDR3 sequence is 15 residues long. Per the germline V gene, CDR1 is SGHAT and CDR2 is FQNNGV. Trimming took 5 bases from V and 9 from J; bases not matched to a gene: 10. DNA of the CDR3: TGTGCCAGCAGCCCCGGGACAGGGGACGTGGGCATTCAGTACTTC. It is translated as CASSPGTGDVGIQYF. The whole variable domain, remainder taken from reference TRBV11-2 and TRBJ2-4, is EAGVAQSPRYKIIEKRQSVAFWCNPISGHATLYWYQQILGQGPKLLIQFQNNGVVDDSQLPKDRFSAERLKGVDSTLKIQPAKLEDSAVYLCASSPGTGDVGIQYFGAGTRLSVL.

CDR3 amino acids: CASRGQTKLFF. In nucleotides, the CDR3 is TGTGCCAGCAGGGGACAGACCAAACTGTTTTTT. J is TRBJ1-4 and V is TRBV12-3 or TRBV12-4; 7 bases are shared with TRBD1. The CDR3 sequence is 11 residues long. J gave up 11 bases and V 6 bases, and 3 bases lay outside the gene matches.

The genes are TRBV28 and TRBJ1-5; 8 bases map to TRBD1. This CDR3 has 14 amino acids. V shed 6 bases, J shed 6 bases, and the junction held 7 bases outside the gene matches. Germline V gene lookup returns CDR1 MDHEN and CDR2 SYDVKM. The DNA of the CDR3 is TGTGCCAGCAGCCGGCAGGGGGCCGGTCAGCCCCAGCATTTT. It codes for CASSRQGAGQPQHF.

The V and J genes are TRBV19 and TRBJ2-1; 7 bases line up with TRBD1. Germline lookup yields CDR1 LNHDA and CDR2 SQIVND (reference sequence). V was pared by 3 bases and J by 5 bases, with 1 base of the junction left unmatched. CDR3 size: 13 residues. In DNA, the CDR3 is TGTGCCAGTAGTATTGGGACAGACAATGAGCAGTTCTTC. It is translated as CASSIGTDNEQFF.

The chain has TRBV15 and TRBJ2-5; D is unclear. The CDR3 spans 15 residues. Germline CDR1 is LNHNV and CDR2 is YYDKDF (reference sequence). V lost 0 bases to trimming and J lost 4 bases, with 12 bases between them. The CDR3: CATSRDPLVSETQYF. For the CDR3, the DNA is TGTGCCACCAGCAGAGATCCCTTAGTGTCAGAGACCCAGTACTTC.

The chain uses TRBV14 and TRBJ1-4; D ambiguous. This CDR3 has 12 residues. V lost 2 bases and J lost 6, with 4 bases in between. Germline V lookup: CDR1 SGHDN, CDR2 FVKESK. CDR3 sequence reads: CASSQYDEKLFF. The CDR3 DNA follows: TGTGCCAGCAGCCAATATGATGAAAAACTGTTTTTT.

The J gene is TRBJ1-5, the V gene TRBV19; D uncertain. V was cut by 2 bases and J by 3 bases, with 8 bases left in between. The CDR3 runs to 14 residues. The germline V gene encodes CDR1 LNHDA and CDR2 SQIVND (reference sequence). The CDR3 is CASSIRGFNQPQHF. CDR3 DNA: TGTGCCAGTAGTATAAGAGGATTCAATCAGCCCCAGCATTTT.

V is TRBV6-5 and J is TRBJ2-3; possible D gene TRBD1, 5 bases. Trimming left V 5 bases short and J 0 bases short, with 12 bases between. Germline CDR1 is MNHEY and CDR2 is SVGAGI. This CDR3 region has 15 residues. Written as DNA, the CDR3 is TGTGCCAGCAGTCCACACAGGACGAGCACAGATACGCAGTATTTT. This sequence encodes CASSPHRTSTDTQYF.

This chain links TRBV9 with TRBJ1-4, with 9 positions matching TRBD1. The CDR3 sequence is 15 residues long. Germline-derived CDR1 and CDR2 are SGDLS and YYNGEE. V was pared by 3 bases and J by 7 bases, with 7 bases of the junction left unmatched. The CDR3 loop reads CASSAYDRGGEKLFF. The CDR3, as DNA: TGTGCCAGCAGCGCCTACGACAGGGGGGGTGAAAAACTGTTTTTT.

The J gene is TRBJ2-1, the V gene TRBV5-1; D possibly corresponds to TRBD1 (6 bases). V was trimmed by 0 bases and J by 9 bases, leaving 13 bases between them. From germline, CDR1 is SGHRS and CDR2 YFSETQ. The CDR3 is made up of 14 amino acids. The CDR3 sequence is CASSLAATGGEQFF. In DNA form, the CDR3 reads TGCGCCAGCAGCTTGGCCGCGACAGGTGGTGAGCAGTTCTTC. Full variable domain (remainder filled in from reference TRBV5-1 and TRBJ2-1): KAGVTQTPRYLIKTRGQQVTLSCSPISGHRSVSWYQQTPGQGLQFLFEYFSETQRNKGNFPGRFSGRQFSNSRSEMNVSTLELGDSALYLCASSLAATGGEQFFGPGTRLTVL.

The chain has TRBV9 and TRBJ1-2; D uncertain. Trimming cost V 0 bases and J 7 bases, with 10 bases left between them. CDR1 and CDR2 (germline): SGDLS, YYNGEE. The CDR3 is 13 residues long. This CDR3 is CASSVGTALGYTF. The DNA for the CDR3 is TGTGCCAGCAGCGTAGGTACAGCTCTTGGCTACACCTTC.